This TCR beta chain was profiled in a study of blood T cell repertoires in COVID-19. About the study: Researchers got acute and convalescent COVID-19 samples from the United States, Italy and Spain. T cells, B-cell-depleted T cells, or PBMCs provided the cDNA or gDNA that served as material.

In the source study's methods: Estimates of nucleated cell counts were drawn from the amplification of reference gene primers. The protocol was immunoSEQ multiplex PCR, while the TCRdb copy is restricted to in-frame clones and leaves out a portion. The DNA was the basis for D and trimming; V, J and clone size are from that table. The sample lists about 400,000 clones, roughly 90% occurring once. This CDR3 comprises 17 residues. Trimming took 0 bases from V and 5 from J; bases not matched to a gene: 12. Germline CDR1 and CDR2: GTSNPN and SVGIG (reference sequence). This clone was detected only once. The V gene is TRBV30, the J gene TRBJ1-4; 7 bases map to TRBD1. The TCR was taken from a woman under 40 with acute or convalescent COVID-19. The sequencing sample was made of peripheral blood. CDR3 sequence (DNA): TGTGCCTGGAGTGTCAATGTCCTGGGACAGCCAAATGAAAAACTGTTTTTT. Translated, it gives CAWSVNVLGQPNEKLFF.